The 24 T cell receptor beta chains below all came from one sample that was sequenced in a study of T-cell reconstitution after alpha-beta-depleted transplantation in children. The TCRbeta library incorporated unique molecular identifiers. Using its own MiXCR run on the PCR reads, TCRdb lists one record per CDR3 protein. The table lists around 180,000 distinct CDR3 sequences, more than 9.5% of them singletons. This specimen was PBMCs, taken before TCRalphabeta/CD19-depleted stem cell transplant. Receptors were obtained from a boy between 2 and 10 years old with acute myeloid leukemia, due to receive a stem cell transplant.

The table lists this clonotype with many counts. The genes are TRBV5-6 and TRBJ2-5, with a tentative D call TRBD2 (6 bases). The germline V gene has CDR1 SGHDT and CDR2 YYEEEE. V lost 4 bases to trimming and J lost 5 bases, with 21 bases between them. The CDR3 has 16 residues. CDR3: CASSRTGDFSRETQYF. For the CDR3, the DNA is TGTGCCAGCAGCCGAACTGGGGACTTTAGCAGGGAGACCCAGTACTTC.

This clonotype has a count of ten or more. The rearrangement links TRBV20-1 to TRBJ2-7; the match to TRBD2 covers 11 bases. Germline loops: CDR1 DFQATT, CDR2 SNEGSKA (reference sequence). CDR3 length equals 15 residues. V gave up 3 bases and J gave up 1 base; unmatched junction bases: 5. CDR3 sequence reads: CSASPSGRFSYEQYF. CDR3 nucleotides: TGCAGTGCTAGCCCTAGCGGGAGGTTTTCCTACGAGCAGTACTTC.

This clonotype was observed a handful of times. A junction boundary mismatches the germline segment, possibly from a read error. This CDR3 reads CSATRLSSGANVLTF. DNA for the CDR3: TGCAGTGCTACCAGGCTAAGCTCTGGGGCCAACGTCCTGACCTTC. The chain links TRBV20-1 to TRBJ2-6, with D perhaps TRBD1 (5 bases). CDR1 is DFQATT, CDR2 SNEGSKA, per germline (reference sequence). CDR3 size: 15 residues.

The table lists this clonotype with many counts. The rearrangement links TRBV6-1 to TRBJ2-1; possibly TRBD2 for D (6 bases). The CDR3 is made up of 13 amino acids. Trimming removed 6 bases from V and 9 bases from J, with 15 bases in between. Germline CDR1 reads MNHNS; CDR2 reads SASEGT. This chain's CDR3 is CASSPGLVGEQFF. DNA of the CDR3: TGTGCCAGCAGCCCGGGACTGGTGGGTGAGCAGTTCTTC.

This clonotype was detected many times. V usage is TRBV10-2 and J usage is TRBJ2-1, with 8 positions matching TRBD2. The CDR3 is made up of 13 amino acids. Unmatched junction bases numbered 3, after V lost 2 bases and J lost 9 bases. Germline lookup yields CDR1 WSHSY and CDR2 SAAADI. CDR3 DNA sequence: TGCGCCAGCAGTGAGCAGCGGGGGACTGAGCAGTTCTTC. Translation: CASSEQRGTEQFF.

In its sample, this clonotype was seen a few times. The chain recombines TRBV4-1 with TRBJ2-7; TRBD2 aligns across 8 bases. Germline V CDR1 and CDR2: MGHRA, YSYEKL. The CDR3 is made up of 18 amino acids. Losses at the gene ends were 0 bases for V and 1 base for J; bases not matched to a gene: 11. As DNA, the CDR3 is TGCGCCAGCAGCCAAGAGGCAAATAGCGGGACCTTGTCCTACGAGCAGTACTTC. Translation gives CASSQEANSGTLSYEQYF.

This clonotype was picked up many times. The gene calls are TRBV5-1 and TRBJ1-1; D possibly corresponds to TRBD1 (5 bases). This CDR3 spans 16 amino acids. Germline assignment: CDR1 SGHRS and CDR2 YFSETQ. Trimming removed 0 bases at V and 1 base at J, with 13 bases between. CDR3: CASSLGPQGTNTEAFF. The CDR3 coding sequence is TGCGCCAGCAGCTTGGGACCGCAGGGAACGAACACTGAAGCTTTCTTT.

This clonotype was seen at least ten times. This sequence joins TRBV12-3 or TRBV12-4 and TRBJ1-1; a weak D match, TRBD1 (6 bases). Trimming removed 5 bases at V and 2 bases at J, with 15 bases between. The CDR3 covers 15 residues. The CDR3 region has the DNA TGTGCCAGCAGTCCCCAGGGGACACCAAACACTGAAGCTTTCTTT. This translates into CASSPQGTPNTEAFF.

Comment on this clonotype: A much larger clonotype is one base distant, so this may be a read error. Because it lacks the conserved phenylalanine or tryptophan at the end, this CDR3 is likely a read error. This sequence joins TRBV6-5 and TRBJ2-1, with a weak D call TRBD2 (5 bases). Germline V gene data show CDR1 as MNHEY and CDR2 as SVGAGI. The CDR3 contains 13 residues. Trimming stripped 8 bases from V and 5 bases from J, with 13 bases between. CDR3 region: CASGYRGNNEQFL. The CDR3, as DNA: TGTGCCAGCGGGTACCGGGGAAACAATGAGCAGTTCTTG.

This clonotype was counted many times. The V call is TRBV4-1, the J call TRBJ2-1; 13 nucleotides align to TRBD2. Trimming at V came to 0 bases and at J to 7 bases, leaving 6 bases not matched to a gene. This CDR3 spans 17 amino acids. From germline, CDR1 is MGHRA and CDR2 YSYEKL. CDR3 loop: CASSQEARTSGSNEQFF. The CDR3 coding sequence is TGCGCCAGCAGCCAAGAGGCAAGGACTAGCGGGAGTAATGAGCAGTTCTTC.

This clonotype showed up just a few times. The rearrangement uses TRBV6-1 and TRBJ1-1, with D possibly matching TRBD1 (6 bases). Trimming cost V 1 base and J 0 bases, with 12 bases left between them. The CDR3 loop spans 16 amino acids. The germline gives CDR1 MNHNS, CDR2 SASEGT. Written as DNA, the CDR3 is TGTGCCAGCAGTGAAGTACAGGGTAGCATGAACACTGAAGCTTTCTTT. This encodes CASSEVQGSMNTEAFF.

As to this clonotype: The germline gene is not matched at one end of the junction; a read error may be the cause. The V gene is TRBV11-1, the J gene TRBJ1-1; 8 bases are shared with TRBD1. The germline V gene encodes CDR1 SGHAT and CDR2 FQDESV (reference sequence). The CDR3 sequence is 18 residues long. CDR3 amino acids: CACSSTRGRRGLDTEAFF. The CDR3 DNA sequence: TGTGCCTGCAGCTCGACCAGGGGGCGCAGGGGTTTGGACACTGAGGCTTTCTTT.

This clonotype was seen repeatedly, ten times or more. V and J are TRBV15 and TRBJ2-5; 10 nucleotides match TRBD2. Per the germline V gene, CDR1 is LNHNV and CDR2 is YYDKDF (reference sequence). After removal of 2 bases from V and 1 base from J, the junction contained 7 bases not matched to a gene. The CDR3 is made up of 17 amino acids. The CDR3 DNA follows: TGTGCCACCAGCAGACCCTTAGCGGGGGGACTCCAAGAGACCCAGTACTTC. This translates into CATSRPLAGGLQETQYF.

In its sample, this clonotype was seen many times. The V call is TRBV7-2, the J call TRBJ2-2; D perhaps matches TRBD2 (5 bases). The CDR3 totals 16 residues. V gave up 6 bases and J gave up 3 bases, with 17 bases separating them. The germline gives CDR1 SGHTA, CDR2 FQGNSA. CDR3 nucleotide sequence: TGTGCCAGCAGATCTTGGGCGGGCGCGGACACCGGGGAGCTGTTTTTT. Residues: CASRSWAGADTGELFF.

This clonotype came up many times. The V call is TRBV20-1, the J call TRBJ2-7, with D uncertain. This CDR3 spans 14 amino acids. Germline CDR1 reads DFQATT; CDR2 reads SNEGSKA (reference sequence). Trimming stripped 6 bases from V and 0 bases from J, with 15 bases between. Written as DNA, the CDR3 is TGCAGTGCGGATAGGCGGCTTTCCTCCTACGAGCAGTACTTC. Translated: CSADRRLSSYEQYF.

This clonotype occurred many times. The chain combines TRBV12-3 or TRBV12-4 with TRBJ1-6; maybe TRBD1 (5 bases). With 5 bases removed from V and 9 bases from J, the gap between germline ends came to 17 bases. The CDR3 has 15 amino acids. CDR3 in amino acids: CASSPDIPRISPLHF. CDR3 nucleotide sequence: TGTGCCAGCAGTCCGGACATTCCCCGTATTTCACCCCTCCACTTT.

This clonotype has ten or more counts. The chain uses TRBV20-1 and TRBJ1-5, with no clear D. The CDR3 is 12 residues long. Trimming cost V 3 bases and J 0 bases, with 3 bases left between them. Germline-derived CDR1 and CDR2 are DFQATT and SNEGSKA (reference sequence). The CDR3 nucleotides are TGCAGTGCTAGTAATAGCAATCAGCCCCAGCATTTT. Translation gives CSASNSNQPQHF.

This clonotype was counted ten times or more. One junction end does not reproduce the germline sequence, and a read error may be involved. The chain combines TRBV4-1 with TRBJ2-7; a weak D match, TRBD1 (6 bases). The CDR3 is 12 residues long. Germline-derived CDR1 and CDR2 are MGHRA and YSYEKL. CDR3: CASSQVRDTPHF. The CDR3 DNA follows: TGCGCCAGCAGCCAAGTCCGGGACACCCCGCATTTC.

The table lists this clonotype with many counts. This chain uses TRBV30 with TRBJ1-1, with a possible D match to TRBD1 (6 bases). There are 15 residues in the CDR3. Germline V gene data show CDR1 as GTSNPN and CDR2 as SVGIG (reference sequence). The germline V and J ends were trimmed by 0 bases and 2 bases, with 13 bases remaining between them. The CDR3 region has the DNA TGTGCCTGGAGTGTACGGTTCAGGGGTAACACTGAAGCTTTCTTT. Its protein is CAWSVRFRGNTEAFF.

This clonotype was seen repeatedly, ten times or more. CDR3 in amino acids: CASSLTVKSSYNEQFF. Here the CDR3 DNA reads TGTGCCAGCAGCTTAACGGTGAAGAGCTCCTACAATGAGCAGTTCTTC. The chain links TRBV7-3 to TRBJ2-1; D is unresolved. Trimming shortened V by 0 bases and J by 0 bases, and 9 bases separated the two germline ends. The CDR3 runs to 16 residues. Germline V lookup: CDR1 SGHTA, CDR2 FQGTGA.

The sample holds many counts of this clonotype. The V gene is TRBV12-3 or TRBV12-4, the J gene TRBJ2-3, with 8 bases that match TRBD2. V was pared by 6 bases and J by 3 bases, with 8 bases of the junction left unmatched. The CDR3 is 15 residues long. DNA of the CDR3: TGTGCCAGCAGCCTAAGCGGGAGACAAACAGATACGCAGTATTTT. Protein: CASSLSGRQTDTQYF.

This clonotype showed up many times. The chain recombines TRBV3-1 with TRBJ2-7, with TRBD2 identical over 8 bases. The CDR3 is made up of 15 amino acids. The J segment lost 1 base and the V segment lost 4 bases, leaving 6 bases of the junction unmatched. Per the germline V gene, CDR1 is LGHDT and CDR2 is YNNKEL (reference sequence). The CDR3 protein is CASSPPGGGSYEQYF. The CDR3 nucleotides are TGTGCCAGCAGCCCCCCGGGAGGGGGATCCTACGAGCAGTACTTC.

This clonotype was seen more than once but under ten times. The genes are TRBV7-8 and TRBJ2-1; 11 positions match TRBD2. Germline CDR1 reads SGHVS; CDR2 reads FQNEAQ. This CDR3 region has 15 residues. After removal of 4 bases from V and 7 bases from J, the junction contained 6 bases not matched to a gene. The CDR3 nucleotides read TGTGCCAGCAGCTCCCTAGCGGGAGGCTTTAATGAGCAGTTCTTC. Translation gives CASSSLAGGFNEQFF.

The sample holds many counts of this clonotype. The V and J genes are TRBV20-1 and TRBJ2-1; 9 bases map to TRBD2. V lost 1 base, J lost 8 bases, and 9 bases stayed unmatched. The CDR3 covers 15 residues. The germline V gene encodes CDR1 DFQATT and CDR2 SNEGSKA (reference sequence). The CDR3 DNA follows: TGCAGTGCTAGAGGGGGTAGCGGGAGCTTCGATGAGCAGTTCTTC. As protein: CSARGGSGSFDEQFF.